This is a list of T cell receptor beta chains from one sample in a study of CD8 T cells in Susac syndrome. In TCRdb, the immunoSEQ multiplex PCR reads were re-called with MiXCR into one record per CDR3 protein. The profile shows about 52,000 distinct CDR3 sequences, roughly 93% of them singletons. The specimen sequenced was CD8+ T cells from PBMCs. The receptors originated from a human donor with multiple sclerosis. The conserved cysteine and the conserved F or W are not part of the CDR3 here. Fields, in order: CDR3 protein, J gene, V gene.

CDR3: ASSSSGGQTEAF
J: TRBJ1-1
V: TRBV5-1

CDR3: ASSSFDPGWDEQF
J: TRBJ2-1
V: TRBV5-6

CDR3: ASSLVEGDTEAF
J: TRBJ1-1
V: TRBV13

CDR3: ASGTTLAGPTDTQY
J: TRBJ2-3
V: TRBV7-9

CDR3: ASSPHQTPYEQY
J: TRBJ2-7
V: TRBV9

CDR3: VSGASGGLGYNEQF
J: TRBJ2-1
V: TRBV30

CDR3: ASSAPQGLNTEAF
J: TRBJ1-1
V: TRBV9

CDR3: SARSGTGNQPQH
J: TRBJ1-5
V: TRBV20-1

CDR3: ASSFHRRDEKLF
J: TRBJ1-4
V: TRBV7-9

CDR3: ARGTEPYEQY
J: TRBJ2-7
V: TRBV2

CDR3: ASSLGTGEQETQY
J: TRBJ2-5
V: TRBV6-5

CDR3: ASSPQAGTFRGQPQH
J: TRBJ1-5
V: TRBV4-1

CDR3: SATRLGGSSLDEQF
J: TRBJ2-1
V: TRBV20-1

CDR3: ASSSTEAF
J: TRBJ1-1
V: TRBV7-9

CDR3: ASREDWGADYGYT
J: TRBJ1-2
V: TRBV2

CDR3: ASSQEQGSYGYT
J: TRBJ1-2
V: TRBV4-2

CDR3: ASSWGSGLSGDTGYGYT
J: TRBJ1-2
V: TRBV5-6

CDR3: ASSGGTLH
J: TRBJ1-6
V: TRBV2

CDR3: AISVSAGGTEAF
J: TRBJ1-1
V: TRBV10-3

CDR3: ASSPRPLEETQY
J: TRBJ2-5
V: TRBV11-3

CDR3: ASSEWDRSSYEQY
J: TRBJ2-7
V: TRBV6-1

CDR3: ASSQAVGHYEQY
J: TRBJ2-7
V: TRBV14

CDR3: ASSVIQGSYEQY
J: TRBJ2-7
V: TRBV27

CDR3: ASSNRAAKNIQY
J: TRBJ2-4
V: TRBV3-1

CDR3: ASTWEGEAYNEQF
J: TRBJ2-1
V: TRBV12-3/TRBV12-4

CDR3: ASKSMGEKLF
J: TRBJ1-4
V: TRBV12-3/TRBV12-4

CDR3: ASSFGTELYEQY
J: TRBJ2-7
V: TRBV28

CDR3: ASSYTLGQGNADVYGYT
J: TRBJ1-2
V: TRBV6-7

CDR3: ASSYLPSYEQY
J: TRBJ2-7
V: TRBV6-2/TRBV6-3

CDR3: SVEGGQIHYGYT
J: TRBJ1-2
V: TRBV29-1

CDR3: ASSLNGHPGVETQY
J: TRBJ2-5
V: TRBV7-7

CDR3: ASSSHWDRAYEQF
J: TRBJ2-1
V: TRBV9

CDR3: SAQLTGTGVYEQY
J: TRBJ2-7
V: TRBV20-1

CDR3: ASSLAVNGGYEQY
J: TRBJ2-7
V: TRBV5-1

CDR3: ATPGRGDQPQH
J: TRBJ1-5
V: TRBV2

CDR3: ASSGRVVYEQY
J: TRBJ2-7
V: TRBV28

CDR3: ASSPRNDHYGYT
J: TRBJ1-2
V: TRBV11-1